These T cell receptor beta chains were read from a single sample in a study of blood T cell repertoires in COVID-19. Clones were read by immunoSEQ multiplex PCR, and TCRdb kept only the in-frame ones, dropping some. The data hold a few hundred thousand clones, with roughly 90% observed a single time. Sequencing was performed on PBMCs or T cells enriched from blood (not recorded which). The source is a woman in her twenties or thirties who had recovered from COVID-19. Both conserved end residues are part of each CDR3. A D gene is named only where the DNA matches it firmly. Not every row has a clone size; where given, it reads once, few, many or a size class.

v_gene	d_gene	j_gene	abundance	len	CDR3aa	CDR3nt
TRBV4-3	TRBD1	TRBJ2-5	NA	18	CASSHREFRDRGDETQYF	TGCGCCAGCAGCCACCGCGAATTTAGGGACAGGGGAGACGAGACCCAGTACTTC
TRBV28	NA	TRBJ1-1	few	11	CASTVGGEAFF	TGTGCCAGCACAGTGGGGGGTGAAGCTTTCTTT
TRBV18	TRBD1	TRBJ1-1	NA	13	CASSPSTGPEAFF	TGTGCCAGCTCACCTTCGACAGGGCCTGAAGCTTTCTTT
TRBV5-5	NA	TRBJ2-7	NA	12	CASSSPGAQEYF	TGTGCCAGCAGTTCCCCGGGAGCCCAAGAGTACTTC
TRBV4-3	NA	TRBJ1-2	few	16	CASSQDWAPSSYGYTF	TGCGCCAGCAGCCAAGATTGGGCCCCTTCGTCCTATGGCTACACCTTC
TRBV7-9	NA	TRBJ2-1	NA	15	CASSLVWAQGDEQFF	TGTGCCAGCAGCTTAGTCTGGGCCCAGGGCGATGAGCAGTTCTTC
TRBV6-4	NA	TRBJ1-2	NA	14	CASSARQVYYGYTF	TGTGCCAGCAGTGCCAGACAGGTATACTATGGCTACACCTTC
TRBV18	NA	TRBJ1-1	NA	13	CASSGGQNTEAFF	TGTGCCAGCTCAGGGGGCCAGAACACTGAAGCTTTCTTT
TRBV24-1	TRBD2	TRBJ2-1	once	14	CATSDPTSGNEQFF	TGTGCCACCAGTGACCCAACTAGCGGCAATGAGCAGTTCTTC
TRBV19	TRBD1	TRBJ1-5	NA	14	CASVRQGKKQPQHF	TGTGCCAGTGTCCGACAGGGAAAGAAACAGCCCCAGCATTTT
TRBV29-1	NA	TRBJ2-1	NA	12	CSVEAPGNEQFF	TGCAGCGTTGAAGCCCCGGGAAATGAGCAGTTCTTC
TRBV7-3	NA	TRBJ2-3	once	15	CASSPRAAGTDTQYF	TGTGCCAGCAGCCCCAGGGCGGCGGGCACAGATACGCAGTATTTT
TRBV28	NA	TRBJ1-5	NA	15	CASRRGRERGQPQHF	TGTGCCAGCAGAAGGGGTAGGGAACGTGGGCAGCCCCAGCATTTT
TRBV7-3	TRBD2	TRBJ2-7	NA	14	CASSPGTSIYEQYF	TGTGCCAGCAGCCCCGGGACTAGCATTTACGAGCAGTACTTC
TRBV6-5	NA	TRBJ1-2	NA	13	CASRGGNNYGYTF	TGTGCCAGTCGGGGAGGAAATAACTATGGCTACACCTTC
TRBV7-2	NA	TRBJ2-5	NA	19	CASSSRSKGGRGRGETQYF	TGTGCCAGCAGCTCAAGGAGTAAGGGCGGCAGGGGTCGTGGGGAGACCCAGTACTTC
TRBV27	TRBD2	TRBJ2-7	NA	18	CASSLWGTSVPGVWEQYF	TGTGCCAGCAGTTTATGGGGGACTAGCGTACCGGGAGTTTGGGAGCAGTACTTC
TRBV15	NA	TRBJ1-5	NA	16	CATSRDRPEVLVPQHF	TGTGCCACCAGCAGAGATCGTCCAGAGGTGTTAGTGCCCCAGCATTTT
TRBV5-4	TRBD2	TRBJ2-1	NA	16	CASSPGGAGVPNEQFF	TGTGCCAGCAGCCCGGGGGGGGCAGGCGTTCCTAATGAGCAGTTCTTC
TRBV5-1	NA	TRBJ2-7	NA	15	CASSTNAGPAYEQYF	TGCGCCAGCAGCACAAACGCAGGGCCCGCCTACGAGCAGTACTTC
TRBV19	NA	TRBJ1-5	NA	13	CASSRTGSQPQHF	TGTGCCAGTAGTCGAACAGGGTCTCAGCCCCAGCATTTT
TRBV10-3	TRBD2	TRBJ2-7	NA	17	CAISGGTSGVTSYEQYF	TGTGCCATCAGTGGGGGGACTAGCGGGGTTACCTCCTACGAGCAGTACTTC
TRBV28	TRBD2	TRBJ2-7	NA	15	CASRDIAGLTYEQYF	TGTGCCAGCAGGGATATAGCGGGCCTGACCTACGAGCAGTACTTC
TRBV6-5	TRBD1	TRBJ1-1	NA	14	CARTYREGATEAFF	TGTGCCAGGACGTACCGGGAGGGGGCCACTGAAGCTTTCTTT
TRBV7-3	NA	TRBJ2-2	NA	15	CASSLVSGSTGELFF	TGTGCCAGCAGCCTAGTTAGCGGCAGCACCGGGGAGCTGTTTTTT
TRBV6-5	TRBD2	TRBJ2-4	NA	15	CASIQGRGASDIQYF	TGTGCCAGCATTCAAGGGCGGGGGGCCTCGGACATTCAGTACTTC
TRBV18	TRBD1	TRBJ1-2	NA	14	CASSPRTGGDGYTF	TGTGCCAGCTCACCCAGAACAGGGGGAGATGGCTACACCTTC
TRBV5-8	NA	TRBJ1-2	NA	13	CASSLVSDHGYTF	TGTGCCAGCAGCTTGGTTAGTGATCATGGCTACACCTTC
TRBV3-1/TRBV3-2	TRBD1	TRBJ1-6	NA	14	CASSHRTGDSPLHF	TGTGCCAGCAGCCACAGGACAGGGGATTCACCCCTCCACTTT
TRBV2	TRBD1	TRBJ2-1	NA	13	CASRDRGYDEQFF	TGTGCCAGCAGGGACAGGGGCTATGATGAGCAGTTCTTC
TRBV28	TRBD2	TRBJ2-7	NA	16	CASSPKRTSGYYEQYF	TGTGCCAGCAGTCCCAAGAGGACTAGCGGCTACTACGAGCAGTACTTC
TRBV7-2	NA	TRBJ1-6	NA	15	CASSLGRTIYSPLHF	TGTGCCAGCAGCTTAGGAAGGACTATCTATTCACCCCTCCACTTT
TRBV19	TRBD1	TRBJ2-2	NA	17	CASSDFFRQGASGELFF	TGTGCCAGTAGCGACTTTTTTCGGCAGGGGGCCTCCGGGGAGCTGTTTTTT
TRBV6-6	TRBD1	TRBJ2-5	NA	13	CASSYDRGETQYF	TGTGCCAGCAGTTACGACAGGGGAGAGACCCAGTACTTC
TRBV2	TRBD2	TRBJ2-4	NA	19	CASSERLAGDGSAKNIQYF	TGTGCCAGCAGTGAACGCCTAGCGGGAGATGGGTCGGCCAAAAACATTCAGTACTTC
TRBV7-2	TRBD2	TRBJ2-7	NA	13	CASSWGGAYEQYF	TGTGCCAGCAGCTGGGGGGGGGCCTACGAGCAGTACTTC
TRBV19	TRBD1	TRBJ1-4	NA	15	CASSPRGQRDEKLFF	TGTGCCAGTAGTCCCCGGGGACAGCGGGATGAAAAACTGTTTTTT
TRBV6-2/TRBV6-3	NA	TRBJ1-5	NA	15	CASSYSTGFDQPQHF	TGTGCCAGCAGTTACTCCACAGGATTTGATCAGCCCCAGCATTTT
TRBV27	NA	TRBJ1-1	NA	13	CASTWGVNTEAFF	TGTGCCAGCACCTGGGGGGTGAACACTGAAGCTTTCTTT
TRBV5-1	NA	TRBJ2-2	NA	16	CASSLAAGTNTGELFF	TGCGCCAGCAGCTTGGCCGCCGGGACGAACACCGGGGAGCTGTTTTTT
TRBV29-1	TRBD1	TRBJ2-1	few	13	CSVATGFYNEQFF	TGCAGCGTTGCGACAGGGTTCTACAATGAGCAGTTCTTC
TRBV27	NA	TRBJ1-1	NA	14	CASSLVSGYTEAFF	TGTGCCAGCAGTTTAGTATCGGGGTACACTGAAGCTTTCTTT
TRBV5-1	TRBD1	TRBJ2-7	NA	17	CASSLAMGTGDSYEQYF	TGCGCCAGCAGCTTGGCGATGGGGACAGGGGATAGCTACGAGCAGTACTTC
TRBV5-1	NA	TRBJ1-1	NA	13	CASSLSVNTEAFF	TGCGCCAGCAGCTTGAGCGTGAACACTGAAGCTTTCTTT
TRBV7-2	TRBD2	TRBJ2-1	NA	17	CASSLLRGLAGTNEQFF	TGTGCCAGCAGCTTACTACGAGGACTAGCGGGGACCAATGAGCAGTTCTTC
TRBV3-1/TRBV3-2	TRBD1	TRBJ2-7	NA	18	CASSQEGTALGLIYEQYF	TGTGCCAGCAGCCAAGAGGGGACAGCCTTGGGATTGATCTACGAGCAGTACTTC
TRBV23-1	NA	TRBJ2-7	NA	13	CASSLTGNCEQYF	TGCGCCAGCAGTCTAACAGGGAATTGCGAGCAGTACTTC